Listed here is a single T cell receptor beta chain. Its antigen remains unknown. The data originate from a study of CD8+CD57+ T cells in acquired aplastic anemia. Study background: DNA per sorted CD4+ or CD8+ sample ranged roughly 0.17 to 27.4 ug, averaging around 3.1 ug.

The germline V and J ends were trimmed by 0 bases and 11 bases, with 10 bases remaining between them. Germline lookup yields CDR1 ENHRY and CDR2 SYGVKD. This CDR3 has 12 residues. Study outcomes and limitations: Researchers report that twenty-nine CD8+ CDR3 sequences appeared in both patients and controls. Between patients and controls, CD8+ Simpson's diversity did not vary significantly.

Previously, flow cytometry had revealed CD8+CD57+ cell expansion in the patients chosen for sequencing. The patients, all of them, had severe acquired aplastic anemia. Researchers used genomic DNA as the template to profile TCR beta VDJ and CDR3. In TCRdb, the reads were re-called with MiXCR into one record per CDR3 protein. The table has 200,000 to 250,000 distinct CDR3 sequences, 65% seen once; the top ten hold 58%. The origin of this receptor is a human donor with aplastic anemia. The rearrangement joins TRBV10-3 to TRBJ1-1, with D unresolved. The specimen was sorted CD4+, CD8+, or CD8+CD57+ T cells (not recorded which) from PBMCs. CDR3 sequence reads: CAISESEGKAFF. The CDR3 nucleotides are TGTGCCATCAGTGAGTCTGAGGGAAAGGCTTTCTTT.